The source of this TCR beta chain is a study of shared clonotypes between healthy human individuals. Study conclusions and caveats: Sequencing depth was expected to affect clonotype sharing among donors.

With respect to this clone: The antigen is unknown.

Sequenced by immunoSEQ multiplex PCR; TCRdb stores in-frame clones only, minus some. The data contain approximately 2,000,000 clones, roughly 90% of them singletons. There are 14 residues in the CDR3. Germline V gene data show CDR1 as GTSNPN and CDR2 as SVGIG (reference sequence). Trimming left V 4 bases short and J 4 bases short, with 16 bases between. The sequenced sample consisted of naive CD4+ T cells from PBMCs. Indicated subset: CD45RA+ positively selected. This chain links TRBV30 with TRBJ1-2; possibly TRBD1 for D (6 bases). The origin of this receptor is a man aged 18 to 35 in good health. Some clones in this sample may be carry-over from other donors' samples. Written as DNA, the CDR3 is TGTGCCTGGAAAATTACCGGGACAAGCTATGGCTACACCTTC. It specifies CAWKITGTSYGYTF.